One and the same sample provided the 7 T cell receptor beta chains below, sequenced in a study of T cells and copy number aberrations in small-cell lung cancer. Profiling relied on immunoSEQ multiplex PCR, and the TCRdb table lists in-frame clones only, not all of them. The sample contains around 2,500 clones, approximately 86% of which appear only once. The specimen sequenced was normal tissue next to the tumor. The source of these receptors is a woman aged 45-65 years with small cell lung cancer.

The CDR3 reads CASSSGGQDEAFF. The CDR3 DNA reads TGTGCCAGCAGCTCAGGGGGCCAAGATGAAGCTTTCTTT. The gene calls are TRBV28 and TRBJ1-1, with TRBD1 matching 8 bases. The CDR3 consists of 13 residues. The V gene's germline CDR1 is MDHEN and CDR2 SYDVKM. V gave up 6 bases and J gave up 7 bases; unmatched junction bases: 7.

V gene TRBV7-7 combines with J gene TRBJ1-2; D is uncertain. Trimming shortened V by 5 bases and J by 4 bases, and 20 bases separated the two germline ends. CDR1 and CDR2 from the germline V gene are SSHAT and FNYEAQ (reference sequence). This CDR3 is built from 16 residues. CDR3 nucleotide sequence: TGTGCCAGCAGCCGAGAATTTTGCCGAAAGACCTATGGCTACACCTTC. Its translation: CASSREFCRKTYGYTF. The full variable domain, in which reference TRBV7-7 and TRBJ1-2 provide the parts outside the CDR3, is GAGVSQSPRYKVTKRGQDVTLRCDPISSHATLYWYQQALGQGPEFLTYFNYEAQPDKSGLPSDRFSAERPEGSISTLTIQRTEQRDSAMYRCASSREFCRKTYGYTFGSGTRLTVV.

In this sample, this clone turned up once. Other DNA variants within this sample encode the same CDR3. This chain connects TRBV6-1 to TRBJ2-7; 8 bases line up with TRBD1. The germline V gene encodes CDR1 MNHNS and CDR2 SASEGT. The CDR3 totals 14 residues. V shed 4 bases, J shed 2 bases, and the junction held 4 bases outside the gene matches. The CDR3 bases are TGTGCCAGCAGTGGGGGGACAGGACCCTACGAGCAGTACTTC. Its protein product is CASSGGTGPYEQYF.

V gene TRBV25-1 combines with J gene TRBJ2-3, with D hard to call. Trimming left V 1 base short and J 7 bases short, with 3 bases between. CDR3 size: 11 residues. Germline V gene data show CDR1 as MGHDK and CDR2 as SYGVNS. This chain's CDR3 is CASSESYTQYF. In nucleotides, the CDR3 is TGTGCCAGCAGTGAATCCTATACGCAGTATTTT.

The chain uses TRBV28 and TRBJ2-1; the D gene is possibly TRBD2 (5 bases). The CDR3 covers 14 residues. CDR1 and CDR2 from the germline V gene are MDHEN and SYDVKM. The V end lost 6 bases, the J end lost 5 bases, and 14 bases lay between the germline ends. This CDR3 is CASSPPYGNNEQFF. The CDR3 DNA follows: TGTGCCAGCAGCCCTCCATACGGGAACAATGAGCAGTTCTTC.

The rearrangement links TRBV10-2 to TRBJ1-5, with D unclear. V gave up 0 bases and J gave up 6 bases, with 12 bases separating them. Germline lookup yields CDR1 WSHSY and CDR2 SAAADI. The CDR3 is made up of 15 amino acids. The CDR3 reads CASSESGGEGQPQHF. CDR3 in DNA: TGCGCCAGCAGTGAGTCGGGAGGCGAAGGTCAGCCCCAGCATTTT.

This clone was observed a handful of times. The genes are TRBV30 and TRBJ1-1; no clear D gene. The V end was cut by 0 bases, the J end by 0 bases, with 2 bases between. Germline V gene sequence: CDR1 GTSNPN, CDR2 SVGIG (reference sequence). This CDR3 region has 12 residues. CDR3 region: CAWSVMNTEAFF. The CDR3 nucleotides are TGTGCCTGGAGTGTAATGAACACTGAAGCTTTCTTT. The variable domain in full, completed from reference TRBV30 and TRBJ1-1, reads SQTIHQWPATLVQPVGSPLSLECTVEGTSNPNLYWYRQAAGRGLQLLFYSVGIGQISSEVPQNLSASRPQDRQFILSSKKLLLSDSGFYLCAWSVMNTEAFFGQGTRLTVV.